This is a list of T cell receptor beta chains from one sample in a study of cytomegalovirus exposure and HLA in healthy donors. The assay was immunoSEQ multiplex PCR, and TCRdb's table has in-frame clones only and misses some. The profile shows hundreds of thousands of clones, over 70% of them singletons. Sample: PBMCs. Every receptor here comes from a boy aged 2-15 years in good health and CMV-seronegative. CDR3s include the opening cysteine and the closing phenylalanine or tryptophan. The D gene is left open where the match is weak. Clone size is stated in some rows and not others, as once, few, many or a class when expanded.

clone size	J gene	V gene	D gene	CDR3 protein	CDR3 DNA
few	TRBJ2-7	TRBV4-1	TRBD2	CASSLGLAGEYEQYF	TGCGCCAGCAGCCTGGGACTAGCGGGGGAATACGAGCAGTACTTC
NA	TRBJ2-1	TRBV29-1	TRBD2	CSGGRGSYNEQFF	TGCAGCGGAGGGAGGGGCTCCTACAATGAGCAGTTCTTC
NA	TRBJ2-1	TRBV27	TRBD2	CASSGPSGLTYNEQFF	TGTGCCAGCAGTGGGCCTAGCGGGTTAACCTACAATGAGCAGTTCTTC
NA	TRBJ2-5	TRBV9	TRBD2	CASSVSSGGGETQYF	TGTGCCAGCAGCGTATCTTCGGGGGGTGGCGAGACCCAGTACTTC
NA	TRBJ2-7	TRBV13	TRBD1	CASSSWTGVEEQYF	TGTGCCAGCAGCTCTTGGACAGGGGTAGAAGAGCAGTACTTC
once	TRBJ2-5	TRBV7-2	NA	CASSLMRETQYF	TGTGCCAGCAGCCTTATGCGGGAGACCCAGTACTTC
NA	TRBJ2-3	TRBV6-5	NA	CASTHRDTQYF	TGTGCCAGCACCCACAGAGATACGCAGTATTTT
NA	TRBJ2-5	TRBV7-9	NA	CASSLGWGQETQYF	TGTGCCAGCAGCTTAGGGTGGGGGCAGGAGACCCAGTACTTC
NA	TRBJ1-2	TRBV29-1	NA	CSVEQTSNYGYTF	TGCAGCGTTGAACAGACTAGTAACTATGGCTACACCTTC
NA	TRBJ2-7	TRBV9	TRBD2	CASSVGLAGYEQYF	TGTGCCAGCAGTGTCGGACTAGCGGGCTACGAGCAGTACTTC
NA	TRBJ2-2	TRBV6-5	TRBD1	CASRTGAGTGELFF	TGTGCCAGCAGAACAGGGGCTGGTACCGGGGAGCTGTTTTTT
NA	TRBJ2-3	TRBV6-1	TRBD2	CASRSLAGGTDTQYF	TGTGCCAGCAGATCCCTAGCGGGAGGTACAGATACGCAGTATTTT
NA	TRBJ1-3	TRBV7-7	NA	CASGDIGNTIYF	TGTGCTAGCGGGGACATAGGAAACACCATATATTTT
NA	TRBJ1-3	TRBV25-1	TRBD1	CASSDPDRGDGNTIYF	TGTGCCAGCAGTGACCCTGACAGGGGGGATGGAAACACCATATATTTT
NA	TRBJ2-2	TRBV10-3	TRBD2	CAISSLPLAGGPKGGELFF	TGTGCCATCAGTAGCCTCCCTCTAGCGGGAGGGCCTAAGGGCGGGGAGCTGTTTTTT
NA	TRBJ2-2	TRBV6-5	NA	CASSPNTRGTGELFF	TGTGCCAGCAGCCCGAACACCAGGGGTACCGGGGAGCTGTTTTTT
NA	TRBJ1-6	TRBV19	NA	CASTTTGGFSPLHF	TGTGCCAGTACCACCACCGGGGGATTCTCACCCCTCCACTTT
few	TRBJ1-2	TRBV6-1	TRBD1	CASRDRRTGYGYTF	TGTGCCAGCAGGGATAGAAGGACAGGCTATGGCTACACCTTC
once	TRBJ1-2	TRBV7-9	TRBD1	CASSLSLRAGQGTNGYTF	TGTGCCAGCAGCTTAAGTTTAAGGGCGGGACAGGGAACGAATGGCTACACCTTC
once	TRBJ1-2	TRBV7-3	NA	CASSSPSGRIYGYTF	TGTGCCAGCAGCTCACCCAGCGGACGGATCTATGGCTACACCTTC
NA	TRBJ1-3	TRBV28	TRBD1	CASSLAQGANSGNTIYF	TGTGCCAGCAGTTTAGCACAGGGGGCAAACTCTGGAAACACCATATATTTT
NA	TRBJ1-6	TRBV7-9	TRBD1	CASSLRGYRGLRDSPLHF	TGTGCCAGCAGCTTAAGGGGCTACAGGGGGCTAAGGGACTCACCCCTCCACTTT
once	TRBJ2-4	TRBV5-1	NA	CASSPRHDIQYF	TGCGCCAGCAGCCCGAGACATGACATTCAGTACTTC